The 30 T cell receptor beta chains below come from one sample, sequenced in a study of regulatory T cells in long-lasting Graves disease. CDR3-region Arm-PCR and iRepertoire HTBI primers produced the TCR beta libraries. In TCRdb, the multiplex PCR reads were re-called with MiXCR into one record per CDR3 protein. The profile covers approximately 390,000 distinct CDR3 sequences, with under 20% appearing a single time and over 20% taken by the ten largest. Regarding time point: newly diagnosed GD, antithyroid drugs for less than 3 months. PBMCs provided the RNA from which the TCR library was made. These data also formed part of another study, on T cells in Graves' hyperthyroidism and ophthalmopathy.

The sample consisted of peripheral blood mononuclear cells (PBMCs), taken at new diagnosis, from a patient treated with antithyroid drugs. The source of these receptors is a woman younger than 30 with Graves disease.

The chain combines TRBV12-3 or TRBV12-4 with TRBJ1-5; D uncertain. V was cut by 7 bases and J by 13 bases, with 20 bases left in between. The CDR3 sequence is 13 residues long. CDR3: CASKRGGGQLQHF. The CDR3 DNA follows: TGTGCCAGCAAGCGGGGAGGAGGTCAGCTTCAGCATTTT.

In regard to this clonotype: A far larger clone is off by one base, so a read error is likely. The chain carries TRBV2 and TRBJ2-3; TRBD1 matches at 7 bases. The assigned J gene may be wrong: the sequence end matches TRBJ2-7 better. Germline V gene lookup returns CDR1 SNHLY and CDR2 FYNNEI. The CDR3 runs 13 residues. CDR3 loop: CASRCLRDREQYF. The CDR3 DNA reads TGTGCCAGCAGATGCCTCCGGGACAGAGAGCAGTACTTC.

This rearrangement joins TRBV20-1 to TRBJ2-7; a possible D gene is TRBD2 (6 bases). Germline lookup yields CDR1 DFQATT and CDR2 SNEGSKA (reference sequence). This CDR3 has 15 amino acids. Trimming removed 6 bases at V and 2 bases at J, with 20 bases between. The CDR3 DNA is TGCAGTGCGGGCCGGGTCGAAGCGGGCACCTACGAGCAGTACTTC. The encoded protein is CSAGRVEAGTYEQYF.

This clonotype was detected ten times or more. This chain uses TRBV3-1 with TRBJ2-7; D is unresolved. This CDR3 region has 16 residues. The germline CDR1 and CDR2 sequences are LGHDT and YNNKEL (reference sequence). Trimming took 1 base from V and 0 from J, leaving 13 bases between them. CDR3 bases: TGTGCCAGCAGCCAAGTAAGAGTGCGGAGCTCCTACGAGCAGTACTTC. Amino acid sequence: CASSQVRVRSSYEQYF.

The J gene is TRBJ2-1, the V gene TRBV11-2; 10 bases align to TRBD2. V lost 5 bases and J lost 6; bases outside the gene matches: 4. CDR1 is SGHAT, CDR2 FQNNGV, per germline. This CDR3 spans 14 amino acids. CDR3 protein: CASSRLAGSNEQFF. As DNA, the CDR3 is TGTGCCAGCAGCCGACTAGCGGGTTCCAATGAGCAGTTCTTC.

This clonotype occurred many times. The chain combines TRBV11-2 with TRBJ2-4, with TRBD1 matching 9 bases. This CDR3 has 16 residues. After removal of 1 base from V and 5 bases from J, the junction contained 6 bases not matched to a gene. The V gene's germline CDR1 is SGHAT and CDR2 FQNNGV. The CDR3 sequence is CASSLASGQGQNIQYF. The CDR3 coding sequence is TGTGCCAGCAGCTTAGCCTCGGGACAGGGCCAAAACATTCAGTACTTC.

This rearrangement joins TRBV7-2 to TRBJ1-5, with D maybe TRBD1 (5 bases). Germline V gene data show CDR1 as SGHTA and CDR2 as FQGNSA. This CDR3 contains 15 residues. V lost 1 base, J lost 3 bases, and 10 bases lay in between. CDR3 sequence: CASSLEGRINQPQHF. The CDR3 nucleotides are TGTGCCAGCAGCTTAGAGGGGCGGATCAATCAGCCCCAGCATTTT.

The table lists this clonotype with a few counts. The chain is built from TRBV19 and TRBJ2-3, with D unresolved. The CDR3 runs 13 residues. The V end lost 4 bases, the J end lost 8 bases, and 13 bases lay between the germline ends. Germline V gives CDR1 LNHDA, CDR2 SQIVND (reference sequence). The CDR3 nucleotides read TGTGCCAGTAGTACGAAGGCGATCTCTACGCAGTATTTT. Its protein is CASSTKAISTQYF.

This clonotype was recorded many times. The chain carries TRBV27 and TRBJ2-2; no clear D gene. V lost 7 bases and J 4 bases, leaving 10 bases between the germline ends. Germline-derived CDR1 and CDR2 are MNHEY and SMNVEV (reference sequence). The CDR3 sequence is 13 residues long. The CDR3: CASTLISTGELFF. In DNA form, the CDR3 reads TGTGCCAGCACCCTTATTAGCACCGGGGAGCTGTTTTTT.

V usage is TRBV10-3 and J usage is TRBJ2-7; D unresolved. Germline loops: CDR1 ENHRY, CDR2 SYGVKD. The length of the CDR3 is 15 residues. Deletions cut 0 bases from V and 3 bases from J, with 12 bases between. The CDR3 reads CAISESLDPFYEQYF. The CDR3 DNA is TGTGCCATCAGTGAGTCTCTAGACCCATTCTACGAGCAGTACTTC.

This clonotype was counted ten times or more. The chain links TRBV20-1 to TRBJ2-7; no firm D call. The germline V and J ends were trimmed by 1 base and 6 bases, with 10 bases remaining between them. Germline CDR1 DFQATT, CDR2 SNEGSKA (reference sequence). The CDR3 loop spans 12 amino acids. The CDR3: CSARVTRSEQYF. The CDR3 DNA reads as TGCAGTGCTAGAGTTACTCGCTCCGAGCAGTACTTC.

This clonotype was counted ten times or more. V gene TRBV5-1 combines with J gene TRBJ2-7; D is uncertain. This CDR3 spans 14 amino acids. V lost 0 bases, J lost 2 bases, and 9 bases lay in between. CDR1 and CDR2 from the germline V gene are SGHRS and YFSETQ. This CDR3 is CASSLDLPPYEQYF. The CDR3, as DNA: TGCGCCAGCAGCTTGGACCTACCCCCCTACGAGCAGTACTTC.

This clonotype was counted between two and nine times. This chain joins TRBV5-5 and TRBJ2-1; TRBD2 is a possible D gene (5 bases). V shed 2 bases and J shed 7 bases, with 10 bases lying between them. The CDR3 length is 13 residues. Germline CDR1 reads SGHKS; CDR2 reads YYEKEE (reference sequence). In DNA, the CDR3 is TGTGCCAGCAGCTTCGGGGATGGAAATGAGCAGTTCTTC. Translation: CASSFGDGNEQFF.

This clonotype appeared many times. The chain uses TRBV12-3 or TRBV12-4 and TRBJ2-7, with D unclear. The V end was cut by 5 bases, the J end by 3 bases, with 17 bases between. The CDR3 loop spans 15 amino acids. The CDR3 DNA sequence: TGTGCCAGCAGTCCCACCTTCAATCCCGTCTACGAGCAGTACTTC. It specifies CASSPTFNPVYEQYF.

This clonotype has at least ten counts. The rearrangement links TRBV7-9 to TRBJ2-7; 8 bases agree with TRBD2. The germline CDR1 and CDR2 sequences are SEHNR and FQNEAQ (reference sequence). With V trimmed by 7 bases and J by 2 bases, 10 bases remained unmatched. This CDR3 has 15 amino acids. The CDR3 sequence: CASTSLAGRTYEQYF. The CDR3 bases are TGTGCCAGCACCTCCCTAGCGGGCAGGACCTACGAGCAGTACTTC.

This clonotype was seen repeatedly, ten times or more. This sequence joins TRBV13 and TRBJ2-7; the D gene could be TRBD1 or TRBD2 (5 bases each). CDR1 PRHDT and CDR2 FYEKMQ come from the germline V gene (reference sequence). The CDR3 contains 15 residues. V was pared by 4 bases and J by 5 bases, with 18 bases between. The CDR3 DNA reads as TGTGCCAGCAGCTATGGTGAGGGGCGCGAGGACGAGCAGTACTTC. As protein: CASSYGEGREDEQYF.

This clonotype has ten or more counts. The rearrangement uses TRBV12-3 or TRBV12-4 and TRBJ2-2; D is perhaps TRBD2 (7 bases). Trimming cost V 7 bases and J 4 bases, with 19 bases left between them. The length of the CDR3 is 16 residues. The chain's CDR3 is CASTFYGGRSTGELFF. CDR3 sequence (DNA): TGTGCCAGCACTTTCTACGGGGGGCGAAGCACCGGGGAGCTGTTTTTT.

In this sample, this clonotype turned up many times. The chain combines TRBV7-2 with TRBJ2-1; maybe TRBD2 (6 bases). CDR1 and CDR2 from the germline V gene are SGHTA and FQGNSA. The CDR3 length is 16 residues. Trimming stripped 5 bases from V and 5 bases from J, with 19 bases between. The CDR3 spells CASSARRGLGDNEQFF. In nucleotides, the CDR3 is TGTGCCAGCAGCGCCCGGCGGGGACTGGGGGACAATGAGCAGTTCTTC.

This clonotype was detected only a few times. This sequence joins TRBV29-1 and TRBJ2-3; D might be TRBD2 (6 bases). CDR1 SQVTM and CDR2 ANQGSEA come from the germline V gene. The CDR3 loop spans 14 amino acids. Trimming cost V 2 bases and J 1 base, with 10 bases left between them. CDR3: CSVEWGVRTDTQYF. The CDR3 DNA reads TGCAGCGTTGAATGGGGGGTCCGCACAGATACGCAGTATTTT.

The J gene is TRBJ1-5, the V gene TRBV6-1, with D maybe TRBD1 (5 bases). CDR1 and CDR2 from the germline V gene are MNHNS and SASEGT. CDR3 length equals 13 residues. Trimming pared 6 bases from V and 4 bases from J, leaving 10 bases between. CDR3 loop: CASRIQENQPQHF. In DNA, the CDR3 is TGTGCCAGCAGGATACAGGAGAATCAGCCCCAGCATTTT.

This clonotype was seen many times. This chain connects TRBV20-1 to TRBJ2-3; maybe TRBD1 (6 bases). In germline, CDR1 is DFQATT, CDR2 SNEGSKA (reference sequence). Trimming took 1 base from V and 2 from J, leaving 7 bases between them. There are 13 residues in the CDR3. CDR3 DNA: TGCAGTGCTAGAGGGACAGTCACAGATACGCAGTATTTT. Its protein is CSARGTVTDTQYF.

In its sample, this clonotype was seen many times. The V gene is TRBV27, the J gene TRBJ2-7, with TRBD1 as a possible D gene (6 bases). Germline V gene sequence: CDR1 MNHEY, CDR2 SMNVEV (reference sequence). V lost 8 bases, J lost 5 bases, and 22 bases lay in between. The length of the CDR3 is 15 residues. The CDR3 spells CASRPGAYFGHEQYF. The DNA of the CDR3 is TGTGCCAGCCGCCCAGGGGCTTACTTTGGACACGAGCAGTACTTC.

There are many counts of this clonotype. V is TRBV5-1 and J is TRBJ2-7, with 11 bases matching TRBD2. Germline trimming cut 4 bases from V and 3 bases from J; bases unmatched to any gene: 6. The CDR3 is 15 residues long. CDR1 is SGHRS, CDR2 YFSETQ, per germline. The CDR3 region has the DNA TGCGCCAGCAGCATACTAGCGGGGGAGCACTACGAGCAGTACTTC. It encodes CASSILAGEHYEQYF.

This clonotype has just a few counts. It may be a read error: a sequence one base away is much more abundant. No conserved phenylalanine or tryptophan ends this CDR3, so it is likely a read error. The chain recombines TRBV6-2 or TRBV6-3 with TRBJ2-5; unclear D gene. The germline V gene encodes CDR1 MNHEY and CDR2 SVGEGT. Trimming left V 0 bases short and J 2 bases short, with 13 bases between. This CDR3 has 16 amino acids. The CDR3 nucleotides read TGTGCCAGCAGTTACTCGTCGTTGGTGCGGCAAGAGACCCAGTACCTC. This translates into CASSYSSLVRQETQYL.

This clonotype was recorded many times. J is TRBJ2-3 and V is TRBV27, with 10 nucleotides matching TRBD1. The V segment lost 5 bases and the J segment 8 bases; nucleotides outside the gene matches: 4. CDR3 length equals 13 residues. The germline CDR1 and CDR2 sequences are MNHEY and SMNVEV (reference sequence). The CDR3 sequence is CASSGDRGRTQYF. The CDR3 coding sequence is TGTGCCAGCAGTGGCGACAGGGGGCGTACGCAGTATTTT.

Many counts were recorded for this clonotype. The genes are TRBV4-1 and TRBJ2-1; D possibly corresponds to TRBD1 (6 bases). The CDR3 spans 15 residues. V shed 0 bases and J shed 6 bases, with 12 bases lying between them. CDR1 and CDR2 from the germline V gene are MGHRA and YSYEKL. The CDR3 here is CASSQDRGTLNEQFF. CDR3 DNA: TGCGCCAGCAGCCAAGACAGGGGAACCCTCAATGAGCAGTTCTTC.

In this sample, this clonotype turned up many times. The chain's CDR3 is CASSSLAGGFGLSGEQFF. CDR3 DNA: TGTGCCAGCAGTTCATTAGCGGGGGGCTTTGGCCTGAGTGGAGAGCAGTTCTTC. V and J are TRBV6-2 or TRBV6-3 and TRBJ2-1; TRBD2 matches at 10 bases. V was clipped by 4 bases and J by 10 bases; unmatched bases: 19. Germline values: CDR1 MNHEY, CDR2 SVGEGT. This CDR3 contains 18 residues.

In regard to this clonotype: This may be a read error, as it is one base from a much larger clone. V gene TRBV27 combines with J gene TRBJ1-1; D remains ambiguous. The V end lost 2 bases, the J end lost 4 bases, and 8 bases lay between the germline ends. The CDR3 sequence is 13 residues long. Germline V CDR1 and CDR2: MNHEY, SMNVEV (reference sequence). CDR3 sequence reads: CASSLIPGTEAFF. The CDR3 region has the DNA TGTGCCAGCAGTTTAATACCAGGCACTGAAGCTTTCTTT.

This clonotype was recorded many times. The rearrangement joins TRBV20-1 to TRBJ2-3, with TRBD2 as a possible D gene (7 bases). Looked up from germline, CDR1 is DFQATT and CDR2 is SNEGSKA (reference sequence). The V gene lost 3 bases and the J gene lost 6 bases, with 16 bases spanning the gap. The CDR3 is 14 amino acids. The CDR3 is CSASPAGAGDTQYF. CDR3 nucleotides: TGCAGTGCTAGTCCGGCGGGGGCAGGGGATACGCAGTATTTT.

This clonotype came up many times. The chain has TRBV20-1 and TRBJ2-5, with D perhaps matching TRBD2 (7 bases). Germline V gene sequence: CDR1 DFQATT, CDR2 SNEGSKA (reference sequence). V shed 3 bases and J shed 4 bases, with 15 bases lying between them. The CDR3 sequence is 14 residues long. CDR3 sequence: CSASLRGGLETQYF. Written as DNA, the CDR3 is TGCAGTGCTAGTTTGAGGGGGGGACTAGAGACCCAGTACTTC.